A selection of T cell receptor beta chains follows, all from one sample in a study of shared clonotypes between healthy human individuals. The method was immunoSEQ multiplex PCR; TCRdb's version includes in-frame clones alone and lacks a portion of them. This sample has 300,000 to 400,000 clones; about 74% occur once, and the top ten carry approximately 10%. Sequencing input: memory CD4+ T cells sorted from blood. The source of these receptors is a man younger than 45 in good health. Both conserved end residues are part of each CDR3. The D gene is left open where the match is weak. Size tells how often a clone was seen (once, few, many) or the class of an expanded clone, and some rows leave it out.

D gene	V gene	J gene	clone size	CDR3 protein	CDR3 DNA
.	TRBV7-9	TRBJ2-6	.	CASTREGGVSGANVLTF	TGTGCCAGCACCCGAGAGGGTGGGGTCTCTGGGGCCAACGTCCTGACTTTC
TRBD1	TRBV7-9	TRBJ2-1	.	CASSPGTGDQFF	TGTGCCAGCAGCCCAGGGACAGGGGATCAGTTCTTC
.	TRBV30	TRBJ1-2	.	CACKGEANYGYTF	TGTGCCTGTAAAGGCGAAGCTAACTATGGCTACACCTTC
TRBD1	TRBV7-9	TRBJ2-1	.	CASSSESGTGQLEQFF	TGTGCCAGCAGCTCAGAGTCCGGGACAGGGCAGCTTGAGCAGTTCTTC
TRBD2	TRBV9	TRBJ2-1	.	CASSPYSGSLGNEQFF	TGTGCCAGCAGCCCTTATAGCGGGAGTCTGGGAAATGAGCAGTTCTTC
TRBD1	TRBV5-4	TRBJ1-2	.	CASSAGGNYGYTF	TGTGCCAGCAGCGCAGGGGGTAACTATGGCTACACCTTC
.	TRBV29-1	TRBJ2-1	few	CSVGHNEQFF	TGCAGCGTTGGTCACAATGAGCAGTTCTTC
.	TRBV6-5	TRBJ2-2	many	CASSYEDTGELFF	TGTGCCAGCAGTTACGAGGACACCGGGGAGCTGTTTTTT
.	TRBV19	TRBJ2-5	.	CASSIGPSQETQYF	TGTGCCAGTAGTATCGGGCCATCCCAAGAGACCCAGTACTTC
.	TRBV7-2	TRBJ2-7	few	CASSLDLTYEQYF	TGTGCCAGCAGCTTAGACCTAACCTACGAGCAGTACTTC
TRBD2	TRBV4-3	TRBJ2-5	few	CASSQYGRGKGETQYF	TGCGCCAGCAGCCAATACGGGAGGGGGAAAGGAGAGACCCAGTACTTC